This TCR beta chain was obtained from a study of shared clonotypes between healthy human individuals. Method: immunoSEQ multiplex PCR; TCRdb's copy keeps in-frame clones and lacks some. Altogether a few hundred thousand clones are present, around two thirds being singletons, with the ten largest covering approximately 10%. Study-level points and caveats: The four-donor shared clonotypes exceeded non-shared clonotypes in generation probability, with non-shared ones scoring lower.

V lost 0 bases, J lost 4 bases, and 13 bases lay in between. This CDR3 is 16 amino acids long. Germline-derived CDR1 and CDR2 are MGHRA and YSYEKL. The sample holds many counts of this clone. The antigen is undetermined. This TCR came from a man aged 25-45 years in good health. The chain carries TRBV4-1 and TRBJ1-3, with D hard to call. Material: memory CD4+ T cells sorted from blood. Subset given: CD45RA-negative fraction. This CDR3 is CASSQESRLRGNTIYF. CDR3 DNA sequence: TGCGCCAGCAGCCAAGAGTCCCGTCTACGCGGAAACACCATATATTTT.